The entry that follows covers one T cell receptor (beta chain) sequence. Its cognate antigen is unknown. This entry comes from a study of cytomegalovirus exposure and HLA in healthy donors. General study points: TCR clusters originating in the first cohort tended to co-occur in the roughly 130 validation repertoires, according to a later analysis.

Sequenced by immunoSEQ multiplex PCR; TCRdb stores in-frame clones only, minus some. The table includes about 110,000 clones, roughly 90% detected once. The origin of this receptor is a young woman in good health and CMV-seropositive. Specimen: PBMCs.

The CDR3 reads CASSLGGGAAGTEAFF. CDR3 nucleotide sequence: TGTGCCAGCAGCTTAGGGGGCGGGGCGGCGGGCACTGAAGCTTTCTTT. J is TRBJ1-1 and V is TRBV11-2; the D gene is possibly TRBD1 (5 bases). CDR1 and CDR2 (germline): SGHAT, FQNNGV. Trimming removed 1 base at V and 4 bases at J, with 16 bases between. This CDR3 region has 16 residues.